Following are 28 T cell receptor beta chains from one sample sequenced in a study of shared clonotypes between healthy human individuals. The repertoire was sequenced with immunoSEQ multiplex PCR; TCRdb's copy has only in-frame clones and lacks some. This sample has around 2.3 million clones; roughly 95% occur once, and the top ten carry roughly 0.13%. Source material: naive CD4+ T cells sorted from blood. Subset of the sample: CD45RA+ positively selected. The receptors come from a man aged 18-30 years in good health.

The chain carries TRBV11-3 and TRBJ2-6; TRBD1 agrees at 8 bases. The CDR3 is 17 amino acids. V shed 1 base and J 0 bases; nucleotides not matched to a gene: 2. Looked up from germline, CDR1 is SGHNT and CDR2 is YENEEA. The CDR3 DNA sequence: TGTGCCAGCAGCTTAGGGACAGGGACCTCTGGGGCCAACGTCCTGACTTTC. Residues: CASSLGTGTSGANVLTF.

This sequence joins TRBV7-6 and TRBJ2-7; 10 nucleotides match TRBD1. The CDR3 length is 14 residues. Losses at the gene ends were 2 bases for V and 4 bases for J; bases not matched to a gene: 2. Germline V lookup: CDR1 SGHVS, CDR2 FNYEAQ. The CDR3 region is CASSLRDRGYEQYF. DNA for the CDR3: TGTGCCAGCAGCTTAAGGGACAGGGGATACGAGCAGTACTTC.

CDR3 loop: CASSLGLPYGTDTQYF. The CDR3 DNA is TGTGCCAGCAGTTTGGGACTTCCCTATGGCACAGATACGCAGTATTTT. The gene calls are TRBV6-5 and TRBJ2-3; maybe TRBD2 (6 bases). The length of the CDR3 is 16 residues. V was pared by 4 bases and J by 1 base, with 15 bases between. Germline CDR1 reads MNHEY; CDR2 reads SVGAGI.

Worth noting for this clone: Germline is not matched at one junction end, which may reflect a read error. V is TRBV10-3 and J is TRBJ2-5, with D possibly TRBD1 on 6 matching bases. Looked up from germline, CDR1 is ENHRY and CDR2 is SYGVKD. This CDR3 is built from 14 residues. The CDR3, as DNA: TGTGCCATCAGTCAGTCCCAGGGGAAAGAGACCCAGTACTTC. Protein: CAISQSQGKETQYF.

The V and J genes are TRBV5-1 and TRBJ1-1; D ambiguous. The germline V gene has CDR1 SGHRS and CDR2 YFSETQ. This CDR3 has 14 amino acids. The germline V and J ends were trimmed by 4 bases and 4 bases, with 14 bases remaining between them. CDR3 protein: CASSQGNVVTEAFF. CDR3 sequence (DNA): TGCGCCAGCAGCCAAGGTAATGTGGTCACTGAAGCTTTCTTT.

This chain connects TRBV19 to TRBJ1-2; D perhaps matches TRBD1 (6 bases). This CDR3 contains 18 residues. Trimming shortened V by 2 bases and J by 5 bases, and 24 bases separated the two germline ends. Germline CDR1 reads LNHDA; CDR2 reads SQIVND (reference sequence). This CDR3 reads CASSIKWWDTHSGYGYTF. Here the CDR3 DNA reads TGTGCCAGTAGTATAAAGTGGTGGGACACCCACTCTGGTTATGGCTACACCTTC.

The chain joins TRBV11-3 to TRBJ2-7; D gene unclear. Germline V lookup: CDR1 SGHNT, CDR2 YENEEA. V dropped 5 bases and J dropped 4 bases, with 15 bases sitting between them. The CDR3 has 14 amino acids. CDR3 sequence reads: CASSEDGMEYEQYF. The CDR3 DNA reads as TGTGCCAGCAGCGAGGACGGAATGGAGTACGAGCAGTACTTC.

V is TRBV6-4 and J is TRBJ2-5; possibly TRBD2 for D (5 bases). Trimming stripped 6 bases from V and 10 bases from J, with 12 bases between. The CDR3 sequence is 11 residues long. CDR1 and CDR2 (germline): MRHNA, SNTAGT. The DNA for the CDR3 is TGTGCCAGCAGGGGAGAAAAAAGCCAGTACTTC. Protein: CASRGEKSQYF.

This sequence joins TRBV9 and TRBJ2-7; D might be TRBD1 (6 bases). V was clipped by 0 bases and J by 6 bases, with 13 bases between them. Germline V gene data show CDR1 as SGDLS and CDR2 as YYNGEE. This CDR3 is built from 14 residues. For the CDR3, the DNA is TGTGCCAGCAGCGTAGGTGGGGGCAGCGGCGAGCAGTACTTC. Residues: CASSVGGGSGEQYF.

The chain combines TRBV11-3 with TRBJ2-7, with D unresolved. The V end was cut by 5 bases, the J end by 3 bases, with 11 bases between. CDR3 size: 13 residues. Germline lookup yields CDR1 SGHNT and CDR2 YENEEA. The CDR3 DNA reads TGTGCCAGCAGCCGTTTCCAAGACTACGAGCAGTACTTC. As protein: CASSRFQDYEQYF. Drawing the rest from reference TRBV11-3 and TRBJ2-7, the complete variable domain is EAGVVQSPRYKIIEKKQPVAFWCNPISGHNTLYWYLQNLGQGPELLIRYENEEAVDDSQLPKDRFSAERLKGVDSTLKIQPAELGDSAVYLCASSRFQDYEQYFGPGTRLTVT.

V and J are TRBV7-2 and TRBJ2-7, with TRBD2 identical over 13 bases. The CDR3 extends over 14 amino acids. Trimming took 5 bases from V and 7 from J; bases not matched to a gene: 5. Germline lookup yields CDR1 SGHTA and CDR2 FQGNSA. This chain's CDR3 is CASSAGLAGREQYF. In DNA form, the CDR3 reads TGTGCCAGCAGCGCGGGACTAGCGGGAAGGGAGCAGTACTTC.

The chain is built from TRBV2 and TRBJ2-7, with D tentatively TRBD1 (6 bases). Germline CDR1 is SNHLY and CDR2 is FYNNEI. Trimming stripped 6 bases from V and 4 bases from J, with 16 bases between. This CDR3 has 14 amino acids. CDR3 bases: TGTGCCAGCAGAGGTGGACAGAGTGCTTACGAGCAGTACTTC. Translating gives CASRGGQSAYEQYF. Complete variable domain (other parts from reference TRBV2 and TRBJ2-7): EPEVTQTPSHQVTQMGQEVILRCVPISNHLYFYWYRQILGQKVEFLVSFYNNEISEKSEIFDDQFSVERPDGSNFTLKIRSTKLEDSAMYFCASRGGQSAYEQYFGPGTRLTVT.

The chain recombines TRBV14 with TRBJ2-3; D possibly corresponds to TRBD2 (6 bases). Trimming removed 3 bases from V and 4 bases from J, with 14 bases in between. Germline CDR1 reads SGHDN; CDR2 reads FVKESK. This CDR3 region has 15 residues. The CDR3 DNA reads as TGTGCCAGCAGCCAGACGGGAGTTATTGCAGATACGCAGTATTTT. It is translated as CASSQTGVIADTQYF.

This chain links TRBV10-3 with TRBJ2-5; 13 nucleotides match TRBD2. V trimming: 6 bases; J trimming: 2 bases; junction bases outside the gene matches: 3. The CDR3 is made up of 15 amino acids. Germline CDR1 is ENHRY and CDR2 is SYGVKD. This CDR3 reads CAIRATSGGQETQYF. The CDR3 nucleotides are TGTGCCATCAGAGCGACTAGCGGGGGGCAAGAGACCCAGTACTTC.

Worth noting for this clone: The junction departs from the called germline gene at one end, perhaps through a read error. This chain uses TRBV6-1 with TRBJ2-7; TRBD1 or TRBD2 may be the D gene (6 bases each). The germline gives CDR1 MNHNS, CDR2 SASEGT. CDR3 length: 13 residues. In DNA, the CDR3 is TGTGCCAGCAGTGAACTTCGGGGGCAGGGCCACGTCTTC. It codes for CASSELRGQGHVF.

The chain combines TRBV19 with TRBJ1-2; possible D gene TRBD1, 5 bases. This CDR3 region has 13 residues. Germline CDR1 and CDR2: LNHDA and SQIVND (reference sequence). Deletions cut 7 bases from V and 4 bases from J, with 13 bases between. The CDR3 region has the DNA TGTGCCAGTAAAACAGGAGGAAGCTATGGCTACACCTTC. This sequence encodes CASKTGGSYGYTF.

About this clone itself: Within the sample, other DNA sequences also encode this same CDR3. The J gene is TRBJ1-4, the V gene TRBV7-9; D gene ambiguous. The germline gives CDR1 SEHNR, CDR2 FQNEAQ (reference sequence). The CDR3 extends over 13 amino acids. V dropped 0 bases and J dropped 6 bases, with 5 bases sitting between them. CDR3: CASSLAGDEKLFF. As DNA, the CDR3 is TGTGCCAGCAGCTTAGCCGGGGATGAAAAACTGTTTTTT.

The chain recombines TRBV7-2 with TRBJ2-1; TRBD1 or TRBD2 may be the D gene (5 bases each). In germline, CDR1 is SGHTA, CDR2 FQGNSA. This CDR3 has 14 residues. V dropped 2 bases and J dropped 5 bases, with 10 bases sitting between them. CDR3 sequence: CASSLMGVNNEQFF. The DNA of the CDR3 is TGTGCCAGCAGCTTAATGGGGGTGAACAATGAGCAGTTCTTC. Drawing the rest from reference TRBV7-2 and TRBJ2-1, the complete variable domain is GAGVSQSPSNKVTEKGKDVELRCDPISGHTALYWYRQSLGQGLEFLIYFQGNSAPDKSGLPSDRFSAERTGGSVSTLTIQRTQQEDSAVYLCASSLMGVNNEQFFGPGTRLTVL.

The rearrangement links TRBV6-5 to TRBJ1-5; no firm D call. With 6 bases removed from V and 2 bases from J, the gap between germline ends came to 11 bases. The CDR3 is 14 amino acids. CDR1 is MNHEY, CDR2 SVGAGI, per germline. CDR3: CASRLNGGNQPQHF. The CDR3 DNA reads TGTGCCAGCAGACTCAACGGGGGCAATCAGCCCCAGCATTTT.

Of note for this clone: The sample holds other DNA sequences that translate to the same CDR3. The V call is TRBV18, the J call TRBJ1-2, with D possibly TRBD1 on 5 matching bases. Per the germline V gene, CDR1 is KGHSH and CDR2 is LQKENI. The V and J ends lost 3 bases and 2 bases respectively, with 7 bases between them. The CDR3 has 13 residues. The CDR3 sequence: CASSPGPNYGYTF. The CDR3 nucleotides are TGTGCCAGCTCACCGGGACCAAACTATGGCTACACCTTC.

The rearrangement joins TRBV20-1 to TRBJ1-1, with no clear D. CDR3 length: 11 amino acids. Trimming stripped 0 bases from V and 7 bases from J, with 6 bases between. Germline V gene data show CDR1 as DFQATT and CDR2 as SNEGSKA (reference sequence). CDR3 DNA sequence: TGCAGTGCTAGAGAGGGGAATGAAGCTTTCTTT. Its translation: CSAREGNEAFF.

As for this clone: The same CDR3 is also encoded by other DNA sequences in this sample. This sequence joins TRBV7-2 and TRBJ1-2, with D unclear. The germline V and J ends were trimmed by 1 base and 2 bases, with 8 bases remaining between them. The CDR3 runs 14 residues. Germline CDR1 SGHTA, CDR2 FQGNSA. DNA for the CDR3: TGTGCCAGCAGCTTAGACGGCACCAACTATGGCTACACCTTC. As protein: CASSLDGTNYGYTF.

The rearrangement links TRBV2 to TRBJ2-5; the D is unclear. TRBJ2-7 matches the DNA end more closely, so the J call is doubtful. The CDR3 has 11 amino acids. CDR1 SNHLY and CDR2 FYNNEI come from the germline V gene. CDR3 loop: CASSEAHEQYF. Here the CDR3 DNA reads TGTGCCAGCAGTGAAGCACACGAGCAGTACTTC.

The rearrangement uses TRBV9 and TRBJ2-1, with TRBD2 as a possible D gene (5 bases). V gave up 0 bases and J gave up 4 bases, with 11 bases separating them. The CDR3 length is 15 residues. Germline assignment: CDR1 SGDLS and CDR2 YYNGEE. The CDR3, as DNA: TGTGCCAGCAGCGTAGAGAGCGGATCATACAATGAGCAGTTCTTC. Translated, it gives CASSVESGSYNEQFF.

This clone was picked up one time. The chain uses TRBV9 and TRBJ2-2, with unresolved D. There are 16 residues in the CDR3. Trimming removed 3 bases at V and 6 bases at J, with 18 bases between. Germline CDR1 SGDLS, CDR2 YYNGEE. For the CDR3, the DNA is TGTGCCAGCAGCGCACATCGGGCCGGAGTTTCCGGGGAGCTGTTTTTT. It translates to CASSAHRAGVSGELFF.

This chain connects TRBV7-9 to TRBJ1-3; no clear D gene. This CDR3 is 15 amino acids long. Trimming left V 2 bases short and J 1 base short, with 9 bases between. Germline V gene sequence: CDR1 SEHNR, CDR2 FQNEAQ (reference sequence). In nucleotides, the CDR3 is TGTGCCAGCAGCTTAAATTCGGATTCTGGAAACACCATATATTTT. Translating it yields CASSLNSDSGNTIYF.

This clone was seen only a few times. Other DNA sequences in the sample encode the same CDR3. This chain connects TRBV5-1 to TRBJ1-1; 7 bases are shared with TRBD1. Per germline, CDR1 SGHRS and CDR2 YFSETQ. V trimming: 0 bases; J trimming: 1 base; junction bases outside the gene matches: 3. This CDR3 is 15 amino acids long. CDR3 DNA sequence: TGCGCCAGCAGCTTGGCCGGGACAGCGAACACTGAAGCTTTCTTT. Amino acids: CASSLAGTANTEAFF.

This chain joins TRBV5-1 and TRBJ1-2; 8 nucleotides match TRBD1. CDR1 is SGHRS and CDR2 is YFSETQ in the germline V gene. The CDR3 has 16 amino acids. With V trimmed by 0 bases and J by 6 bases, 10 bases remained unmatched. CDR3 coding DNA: TGCGCCAGCAGCTTGGAATATACAGGGGGATGGAATGGCTACACCTTC. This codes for CASSLEYTGGWNGYTF.